A selection of T cell receptor beta chains follows, all from one sample in a study of CD8+CD57+ T cells in acquired aplastic anemia. TCRdb called the reads again in MiXCR, with one record for every CDR3 protein. This sample yields about 180,000 distinct CDR3 sequences, of which approximately 48% are seen a single time; about an eighth belongs to the top ten. The specimen sequenced was sorted CD4+, CD8+, or CD8+CD57+ T cells (not recorded which) from PBMCs. These receptors originate from a human donor with aplastic anemia. Each CDR3 is given with its conserved first and last residue. The D gene is left open where the match is weak. Only some rows state a clone size, as once, few, many or a class for expanded clones.

many TRBJ2-1 TRBD2 16 TRBV10-3 TGTGCCATCAGTGAGTCGTGGACTAGCCGCGACAATGAGCAGTTCTTC CAISESWTSRDNEQFF
- TRBJ1-5 - 15 TRBV10-3 TGTGCCATCAGTGAGTCAGCAGGGTTCAATCAGCCCCAGCATTTT CAISESAGFNQPQHF
many TRBJ2-3 TRBD1 13 TRBV9 TGTGCCAGCAGCGGGACAGGGTTAGATACGCAGTATTTT CASSGTGLDTQYF
- TRBJ1-3 TRBD1 15 TRBV5-1 TGCGCCAGCAGTTCCTCCGGGACAGAGGGAAACACCATATATTTT CASSSSGTEGNTIYF
few TRBJ1-4 - 12 TRBV30 TGTGCCTGGAGTGTTGTCCCGGAAAAACTGTTTTTT CAWSVVPEKLFF
- TRBJ2-7 - 15 TRBV20-1 TGCAGTGCTAGAGACGACAGGGGCGGGGGCTACGAGCAGTACTTC CSARDDRGGGYEQYF
- TRBJ1-6 TRBD1 11 TRBV20-1 TGCAGTGCTTATCGGGACAGCGACCTCCACTTT CSAYRDSDLHF
- TRBJ2-5 TRBD2 12 TRBV7-3 TGTGCCAGCACGCCGGGACTACCGACCCAGTACTTC CASTPGLPTQYF
- TRBJ1-6 - 15 TRBV7-2 TGTGCCAGCAGCAAACACAGCTCCTACAATTCACCCCTCCACTTT CASSKHSSYNSPLHF
- TRBJ2-7 TRBD1 15 TRBV20-1 TGCAGTGCTAGAGCGCCGGGACAGGGAGGCCTCGAGCAGTACTTC CSARAPGQGGLEQYF
- TRBJ1-3 - 12 TRBV7-9 TGTGCCAGCAGCTTATTTGGAAACACCATATATTTT CASSLFGNTIYF
few TRBJ2-1 - 13 TRBV2 TGTGCCAGCGGGGAGAGCTCCTACAATGAGCAGTTCTTC CASGESSYNEQFF
few TRBJ2-6 - 18 TRBV5-4 TGTGCCAGCAGCTCCTGGGGGGCGTCAGCCTCTGGGGCCAACGTCCTGACTTTC CASSSWGASASGANVLTF
- TRBJ2-7 TRBD1 14 TRBV4-1 TGCGCCAGCAGCCAAGGGCAGGGGGACCACGAGCAGTACTTC CASSQGQGDHEQYF
many TRBJ1-6 - 14 TRBV7-2 TGTGCCAGCACCTCCTGGGGTGGCAATTCACCCCTCCACTTT CASTSWGGNSPLHF
many TRBJ1-4 - 14 TRBV2 TGTGCCAGCAGAAGGAACCCAACTAATGAAAAACTGTTTTTT CASRRNPTNEKLFF
medium-sized TRBJ2-3 - 14 TRBV15 TGTGCCACCAGCAACTACAGGGTGGGACAAATGCAGTATTTT CATSNYRVGQMQYF
- TRBJ1-1 - 15 TRBV20-1 TGCAGTGCTAGAGATTCTAGCGGGTGGGACACTGAAGCTTTCTTT CSARDSSGWDTEAFF
once TRBJ1-2 TRBD1 13 TRBV2 TGTGCCAGCAGACAGGGGGCGTTCTATGGCTACACCTTC CASRQGAFYGYTF
- TRBJ2-3 - 13 TRBV9 TGTGCCAGCAGCGTAGCAGGTGGTTATACGCAGTATTTT CASSVAGGYTQYF
many TRBJ1-2 TRBD1 16 TRBV19 TGTGCCAGTAGTATACTCCGACAGGGCGGGAACTATGGCTACACCTTC CASSILRQGGNYGYTF
- TRBJ1-6 - 14 TRBV6-5 TGTGCCAGCAGTTACTCATCCGGGAATTCACCCCTCCACTTT CASSYSSGNSPLHF
- TRBJ2-2 TRBD1 16 TRBV24-1 TGTGCCACCAGTGCCCGGACAGGGACAAACACCGGGGAGCTGTTTTTT CATSARTGTNTGELFF
many TRBJ1-3 TRBD1 13 TRBV7-2 TGTGCCAGCAGCCCGGGACAGGGAAACACCATATATTTT CASSPGQGNTIYF
many TRBJ2-5 TRBD2 14 TRBV11-2 TGTGCCAGCAGCTCGACTAGCGGGGTGAAGACCCAGTACTTC CASSSTSGVKTQYF
- TRBJ1-2 TRBD1 15 TRBV6-1 TGTGCCAGCAGTGCATCGGGGACAGGGAGCTATGGCTACACCTTC CASSASGTGSYGYTF
- TRBJ2-5 - 16 TRBV6-1 TGTGCCAGCAGTCCCCGAACAGTTGGATGGAGGGAGACCCAGTACTTC CASSPRTVGWRETQYF
- TRBJ2-2 - 14 TRBV10-3 TGTGCCATCAGTGAAAGGAGTCAGGCCGGGGAGCTGTTTTTT CAISERSQAGELFF
- TRBJ2-2 TRBD1 14 TRBV2 TGTGCCAGCGCCAAGCGACAGGGGGACGGGGAGCTGTTTTTT CASAKRQGDGELFF
- TRBJ1-1 - 14 TRBV19 TGTGCCAGTAGTATTAGGCAGCTGAACACTGAAGCTTTCTTT CASSIRQLNTEAFF
- TRBJ2-1 TRBD2 19 TRBV4-2 TGTGCCAGCAGCCCGTCGAGGGTAGCGGGGGGGCTTTGGATCAATGAGCAGTTCTTC CASSPSRVAGGLWINEQFF
many TRBJ2-6 - 17 TRBV6-6 TGTGCCAGCAGTTACGGGCAGGGCAACTCTGGGGCCAACGTCCTGACTTTC CASSYGQGNSGANVLTF
many TRBJ1-2 TRBD1 14 TRBV5-1 TGCGCCAGCAGCCGGGGACAGGAGGGCTATGGCTACACCTTC CASSRGQEGYGYTF
- TRBJ1-2 - 13 TRBV25-1 TGTGCCAGCAGTGACGGGACACCGTATGGCTACACCTTC CASSDGTPYGYTF
- TRBJ2-5 - 11 TRBV20-1 TGCAGTGCTAGCGAACGAGAGACCCAGTACTTC CSASERETQYF
many TRBJ2-1 - 17 TRBV4-2 TGTGCCAGCAGCCCACGAATGGGCGGGACGGGAGTCAATGAGCAGTTCTTC CASSPRMGGTGVNEQFF
- TRBJ1-2 TRBD1 15 TRBV6-5 TGTGCCAGCAGTTTCAATCAACAGGGGAAATATGTCTACACCTTC CASSFNQQGKYVYTF
- TRBJ2-2 TRBD2 16 TRBV11-2 TGTGCCAGCAGCTTAGGGGGACTAGCGGGGCCCGGGGAGCTGTTTTTT CASSLGGLAGPGELFF
many TRBJ1-1 - 14 TRBV5-4 TGTGCCAGCAGCTTTTACAGGGAGGTCCCTGAAGCTTTCTTT CASSFYREVPEAFF
- TRBJ2-5 - 12 TRBV19 TGTGCCAGTAGTTGGATTGGGGGGACCCAGTACTTC CASSWIGGTQYF
- TRBJ1-3 - 16 TRBV4-1 TGCGCCAGCAGCCCAAACCGGCCAGTCCGGGGAAGCACCATATATTTT CASSPNRPVRGSTIYF
many TRBJ1-1 - 13 TRBV20-1 TGCAGTGCTAGAGTTACCGCGACAGCTGAAGCTTTCTTT CSARVTATAEAFF
few TRBJ2-5 TRBD2 14 TRBV7-2 TGTGCCAGCAGCCCTCAACTAGCGGGAGAGACCCAGTACTTC CASSPQLAGETQYF
many TRBJ1-3 - 15 TRBV2 TGTGCCAGCAGTGATAGCAGGGGCACTGGAAACACCATATATTTT CASSDSRGTGNTIYF
many TRBJ1-4 - 14 TRBV12-3/TRBV12-4 TGTGCCAGCAGTTCGGGGACAACTAATGAAAAACTGTTTTTT CASSSGTTNEKLFF